Below, 23 T cell receptor beta chains from the same sample are listed, as sequenced in a study of early T cells in non-severe SARS-CoV-2 infection. TCRdb analysed the 5' RACE reads with MiXCR anew, one entry per CDR3 protein. The table has approximately 22,000 distinct CDR3 sequences, 4.7% seen once. Specimen: whole blood. The receptors stem from an adult who was a healthcare worker with PCR-confirmed SARS-CoV-2 infection or an uninfected control (not recorded which).

This clonotype occurred many times. The V call is TRBV6-2 or TRBV6-3, the J call TRBJ1-1, with 8 bases that match TRBD1. J gave up 0 bases and V 5 bases, and 5 bases lay outside the gene matches. Germline CDR1 and CDR2: MNHEY and SVGEGT. This CDR3 has 15 amino acids. CDR3 in amino acids: CASSKGQVMNTEAFF. CDR3 DNA: TGTGCCAGCAGTAAGGGACAGGTTATGAACACTGAAGCTTTCTTT.

This clonotype was detected ten times or more. This chain links TRBV29-1 with TRBJ1-1; weak D call: TRBD1 (5 bases). The germline V and J ends were trimmed by 7 bases and 5 bases, with 14 bases remaining between them. CDR1 is SQVTM and CDR2 is ANQGSEA in the germline V gene. The CDR3 is 12 amino acids. CDR3 DNA: TGCAGCGCCCCCCTTCAGGGAACTGAAGCTTTCTTT. Translating it yields CSAPLQGTEAFF.

This clonotype was counted ten times or more. The J gene is TRBJ2-7, the V gene TRBV30, with 7 bases matching TRBD1. This CDR3 is built from 12 residues. V trimming: 5 bases; J trimming: 2 bases; junction bases outside the gene matches: 3. The germline gives CDR1 GTSNPN, CDR2 SVGIG (reference sequence). Here the CDR3 reads CAWGDRPYEQYF. The CDR3 DNA follows: TGTGCCTGGGGGGACAGACCCTACGAGCAGTACTTC.

This clonotype was counted ten times or more. The chain links TRBV7-2 to TRBJ1-5; 9 bases are shared with TRBD1. Germline assignment: CDR1 SGHTA and CDR2 FQGNSA. Trimming cost V 5 bases and J 1 base; bases outside gene matches: 6. The CDR3 contains 16 residues. CDR3 bases: TGTGCCAGCAGCCCGTGGACAGGGGCCAGCAATCAGCCCCAGCATTTT. Its protein is CASSPWTGASNQPQHF.

This clonotype showed up many times. The V and J genes are TRBV6-2 or TRBV6-3 and TRBJ1-5; TRBD1 matches 9 bases. Germline loops: CDR1 MNHEY, CDR2 SVGEGT. The V gene end was trimmed by 2 bases and the J gene end by 8 bases; junction bases not matched to a gene: 13. The CDR3 runs to 17 residues. CDR3 sequence: CASSYPTTGTGRKPQHF. Written as DNA, the CDR3 is TGTGCCAGCAGTTACCCTACAACCGGGACAGGGCGTAAGCCCCAGCATTTT.

This clonotype came up a few times. The V call is TRBV9, the J call TRBJ2-1; D is unresolved. Germline V gene sequence: CDR1 SGDLS, CDR2 YYNGEE. The CDR3 is made up of 14 amino acids. Trimming cost V 0 bases and J 3 bases, with 7 bases left between them. The CDR3 loop is CASSVDGIYNEQFF. The CDR3 nucleotides are TGTGCCAGCAGCGTAGATGGGATCTACAATGAGCAGTTCTTC.

This clonotype was seen many times. The rearrangement uses TRBV6-5 and TRBJ2-7, with D unresolved. In germline, CDR1 is MNHEY, CDR2 SVGAGI. The CDR3 has 14 residues. Trimming cost V 0 bases and J 6 bases, with 12 bases left between them. The CDR3 spells CASSYSSWVGEQYF. CDR3 nucleotides: TGTGCCAGCAGTTACTCGAGTTGGGTGGGCGAGCAGTACTTC.

By frequency in the sample, this clonotype is medium-sized. The chain is built from TRBV20-1 and TRBJ2-5, with TRBD2 matching over 10 bases. CDR1 is DFQATT, CDR2 SNEGSKA, per germline (reference sequence). This CDR3 has 15 residues. V dropped 8 bases and J dropped 5; count of bases not matched to a gene: 14. CDR3: CSTKPKRGGRETQYF. CDR3 bases: TGCAGTACGAAACCAAAGCGGGGGGGCCGGGAGACCCAGTACTTC.

This clonotype showed up many times. The chain combines TRBV20-1 with TRBJ1-6, with TRBD1 as a possible D gene (5 bases). CDR3 length: 13 residues. The germline V gene encodes CDR1 DFQATT and CDR2 SNEGSKA (reference sequence). V was cut by 1 base and J by 10 bases, with 11 bases left in between. CDR3: CSARVREMSPLHF. The CDR3 bases are TGCAGTGCTAGAGTCAGGGAGATGTCACCCCTCCACTTT.

There are many counts of this clonotype. V and J are TRBV12-3 or TRBV12-4 and TRBJ2-6; D uncertain. The CDR3 covers 13 residues. V lost 8 bases and J lost 1, with 6 bases in between. CDR3 coding DNA: TGTGCCAGCGGTTCTTCTGGGGCCAACGTCCTGACTTTC. Translation: CASGSSGANVLTF.

The chain uses TRBV7-9 and TRBJ2-3; the D is unclear. The germline CDR1 and CDR2 sequences are SEHNR and FQNEAQ (reference sequence). The V gene lost 5 bases and the J gene lost 4 bases, with 7 bases spanning the gap. The CDR3 runs 12 residues. The CDR3 sequence is CASSQRADTQYF. The CDR3 DNA is TGTGCCAGCAGCCAAAGGGCAGATACGCAGTATTTT.

This chain joins TRBV7-9 and TRBJ2-3, with D possibly TRBD2 on 5 matching bases. There are 14 residues in the CDR3. Germline CDR1 reads SEHNR; CDR2 reads FQNEAQ (reference sequence). V was trimmed by 5 bases and J by 1 base, leaving 10 bases between them. CDR3 coding DNA: TGTGCCAGCAGCCCCAAGAGGGGCACAGATACGCAGTATTTT. Its protein product is CASSPKRGTDTQYF.

This clonotype has more than one count but fewer than ten. The rearrangement links TRBV11-2 to TRBJ2-3; tentatively, D is TRBD1 or TRBD2 (5 bases each). V gave up 0 bases and J gave up 3 bases, with 13 bases separating them. This CDR3 spans 16 amino acids. Germline V CDR1 and CDR2: SGHAT, FQNNGV. In DNA, the CDR3 is TGTGCCAGCAGCTTAGATCGGGGCTCAGGGACAGATACGCAGTATTTT. It translates to CASSLDRGSGTDTQYF.

At least ten counts were recorded for this clonotype. The chain recombines TRBV10-3 with TRBJ2-3, with D possibly TRBD1 on 6 matching bases. Germline loops: CDR1 ENHRY, CDR2 SYGVKD. The CDR3 spans 18 residues. Trimming shortened V by 0 bases and J by 4 bases, and 20 bases separated the two germline ends. The DNA for the CDR3 is TGTGCCATCAGTGAGTCGATACCCGACAGGCTCTGGGCAGATACGCAGTATTTT. Translating gives CAISESIPDRLWADTQYF.

The chain uses TRBV2 and TRBJ1-5; the match to TRBD1 covers 9 bases. The CDR3 contains 12 residues. Per the germline V gene, CDR1 is SNHLY and CDR2 is FYNNEI. The trim removed 10 bases at V and 4 bases at J, leaving 2 bases unmatched. The CDR3 sequence: CATDRGNQPQHF. The CDR3 DNA is TGTGCCACAGACAGGGGGAATCAGCCCCAGCATTTT.

This clonotype was found a few times. The genes are TRBV24-1 and TRBJ2-1, with 7 bases matching TRBD2. V shed 0 bases and J 0 bases; nucleotides not matched to a gene: 4. In germline, CDR1 is KGHDR, CDR2 SFDVKD. There are 17 residues in the CDR3. The chain's CDR3 is CATSDLARGSSYNEQFF. The CDR3 bases are TGTGCCACCAGTGATTTGGCGCGGGGGAGCTCCTACAATGAGCAGTTCTTC.

A few counts support this clonotype. J is TRBJ1-4 and V is TRBV12-3 or TRBV12-4; the D gene is possibly TRBD1 (5 bases). The CDR3 totals 13 residues. V was clipped by 5 bases and J by 10 bases, with 14 bases between them. CDR3 sequence: CASSPPGGGKLFF. CDR3 DNA sequence: TGTGCCAGCAGTCCCCCGGGGGGTGGAAAACTGTTTTTT.

This clonotype showed up just a few times. This could be a read error, since a much larger clone is one nucleotide away. The chain couples TRBV19 to TRBJ2-3, with D uncertain. Germline V gene lookup returns CDR1 LNHDA and CDR2 SQIVND (reference sequence). CDR3 length: 11 residues. V was clipped by 9 bases and J by 2 bases, with 6 bases between them. CDR3 region: CASTTTDTQYF. CDR3 bases: TGTGCCAGCACTACCACAGATACGCAGTATTTT.

This clonotype appeared many times. The V gene is TRBV7-3, the J gene TRBJ1-1; D remains ambiguous. The length of the CDR3 is 16 residues. From germline, CDR1 is SGHTA and CDR2 FQGTGA. Trimming pared 2 bases from V and 0 bases from J, leaving 13 bases between. CDR3 coding DNA: TGTGCCAGCAGCTTACGAGCCACGGCCATGAACACTGAAGCTTTCTTT. Its protein is CASSLRATAMNTEAFF.

The sample holds many counts of this clonotype. The J gene is TRBJ2-1, the V gene TRBV12-3 or TRBV12-4, with D possibly matching TRBD2 (6 bases). This CDR3 region has 14 residues. Trimming took 5 bases from V and 4 from J, leaving 12 bases between them. The CDR3 bases are TGTGCCAGCAGTAGGGACTTCAAGTACAATGAGCAGTTCTTC. Encoded protein: CASSRDFKYNEQFF.

This clonotype came up many times. V is TRBV7-3 and J is TRBJ2-5, with TRBD2 matching 11 bases. V lost 2 bases to trimming and J lost 4 bases; unmatched junction nucleotides: 3. The CDR3 is made up of 15 amino acids. In germline, CDR1 is SGHTA, CDR2 FQGTGA. As DNA, the CDR3 is TGTGCCAGCAGCTTAGCTAGCGGGGGGTCAGAGACCCAGTACTTC. This codes for CASSLASGGSETQYF. The full variable domain, its missing parts supplied by reference TRBV7-3 and TRBJ2-5, is GAGVSQTPSNKVTEKGKYVELRCDPISGHTALYWYRQSLGQGPEFLIYFQGTGAADDSGLPNDRFFAVRPEGSVSTLKIQRTERGDSAVYLCASSLASGGSETQYFGPGTRLLVL.

This clonotype was observed at least ten times. This sequence joins TRBV7-2 and TRBJ1-1; D perhaps matches TRBD1 (6 bases). Trimming cost V 6 bases and J 5 bases, with 16 bases left between them. This CDR3 is 14 amino acids long. CDR1 SGHTA and CDR2 FQGNSA come from the germline V gene. The CDR3 sequence: CASRSQGKTTEAFF. As DNA, the CDR3 is TGTGCCAGCAGATCACAGGGAAAGACGACTGAAGCTTTCTTT.

This clonotype was detected many times. The V gene is TRBV5-1, the J gene TRBJ1-3, with D unclear. The V and J ends lost 0 bases and 0 bases respectively, with 16 bases between them. Looked up from germline, CDR1 is SGHRS and CDR2 is YFSETQ. The CDR3 has 18 amino acids. The CDR3: CASSLAEAGGISGNTIYF. The CDR3 nucleotides read TGCGCCAGCAGCTTGGCTGAAGCGGGAGGAATCTCTGGAAACACCATATATTTT.